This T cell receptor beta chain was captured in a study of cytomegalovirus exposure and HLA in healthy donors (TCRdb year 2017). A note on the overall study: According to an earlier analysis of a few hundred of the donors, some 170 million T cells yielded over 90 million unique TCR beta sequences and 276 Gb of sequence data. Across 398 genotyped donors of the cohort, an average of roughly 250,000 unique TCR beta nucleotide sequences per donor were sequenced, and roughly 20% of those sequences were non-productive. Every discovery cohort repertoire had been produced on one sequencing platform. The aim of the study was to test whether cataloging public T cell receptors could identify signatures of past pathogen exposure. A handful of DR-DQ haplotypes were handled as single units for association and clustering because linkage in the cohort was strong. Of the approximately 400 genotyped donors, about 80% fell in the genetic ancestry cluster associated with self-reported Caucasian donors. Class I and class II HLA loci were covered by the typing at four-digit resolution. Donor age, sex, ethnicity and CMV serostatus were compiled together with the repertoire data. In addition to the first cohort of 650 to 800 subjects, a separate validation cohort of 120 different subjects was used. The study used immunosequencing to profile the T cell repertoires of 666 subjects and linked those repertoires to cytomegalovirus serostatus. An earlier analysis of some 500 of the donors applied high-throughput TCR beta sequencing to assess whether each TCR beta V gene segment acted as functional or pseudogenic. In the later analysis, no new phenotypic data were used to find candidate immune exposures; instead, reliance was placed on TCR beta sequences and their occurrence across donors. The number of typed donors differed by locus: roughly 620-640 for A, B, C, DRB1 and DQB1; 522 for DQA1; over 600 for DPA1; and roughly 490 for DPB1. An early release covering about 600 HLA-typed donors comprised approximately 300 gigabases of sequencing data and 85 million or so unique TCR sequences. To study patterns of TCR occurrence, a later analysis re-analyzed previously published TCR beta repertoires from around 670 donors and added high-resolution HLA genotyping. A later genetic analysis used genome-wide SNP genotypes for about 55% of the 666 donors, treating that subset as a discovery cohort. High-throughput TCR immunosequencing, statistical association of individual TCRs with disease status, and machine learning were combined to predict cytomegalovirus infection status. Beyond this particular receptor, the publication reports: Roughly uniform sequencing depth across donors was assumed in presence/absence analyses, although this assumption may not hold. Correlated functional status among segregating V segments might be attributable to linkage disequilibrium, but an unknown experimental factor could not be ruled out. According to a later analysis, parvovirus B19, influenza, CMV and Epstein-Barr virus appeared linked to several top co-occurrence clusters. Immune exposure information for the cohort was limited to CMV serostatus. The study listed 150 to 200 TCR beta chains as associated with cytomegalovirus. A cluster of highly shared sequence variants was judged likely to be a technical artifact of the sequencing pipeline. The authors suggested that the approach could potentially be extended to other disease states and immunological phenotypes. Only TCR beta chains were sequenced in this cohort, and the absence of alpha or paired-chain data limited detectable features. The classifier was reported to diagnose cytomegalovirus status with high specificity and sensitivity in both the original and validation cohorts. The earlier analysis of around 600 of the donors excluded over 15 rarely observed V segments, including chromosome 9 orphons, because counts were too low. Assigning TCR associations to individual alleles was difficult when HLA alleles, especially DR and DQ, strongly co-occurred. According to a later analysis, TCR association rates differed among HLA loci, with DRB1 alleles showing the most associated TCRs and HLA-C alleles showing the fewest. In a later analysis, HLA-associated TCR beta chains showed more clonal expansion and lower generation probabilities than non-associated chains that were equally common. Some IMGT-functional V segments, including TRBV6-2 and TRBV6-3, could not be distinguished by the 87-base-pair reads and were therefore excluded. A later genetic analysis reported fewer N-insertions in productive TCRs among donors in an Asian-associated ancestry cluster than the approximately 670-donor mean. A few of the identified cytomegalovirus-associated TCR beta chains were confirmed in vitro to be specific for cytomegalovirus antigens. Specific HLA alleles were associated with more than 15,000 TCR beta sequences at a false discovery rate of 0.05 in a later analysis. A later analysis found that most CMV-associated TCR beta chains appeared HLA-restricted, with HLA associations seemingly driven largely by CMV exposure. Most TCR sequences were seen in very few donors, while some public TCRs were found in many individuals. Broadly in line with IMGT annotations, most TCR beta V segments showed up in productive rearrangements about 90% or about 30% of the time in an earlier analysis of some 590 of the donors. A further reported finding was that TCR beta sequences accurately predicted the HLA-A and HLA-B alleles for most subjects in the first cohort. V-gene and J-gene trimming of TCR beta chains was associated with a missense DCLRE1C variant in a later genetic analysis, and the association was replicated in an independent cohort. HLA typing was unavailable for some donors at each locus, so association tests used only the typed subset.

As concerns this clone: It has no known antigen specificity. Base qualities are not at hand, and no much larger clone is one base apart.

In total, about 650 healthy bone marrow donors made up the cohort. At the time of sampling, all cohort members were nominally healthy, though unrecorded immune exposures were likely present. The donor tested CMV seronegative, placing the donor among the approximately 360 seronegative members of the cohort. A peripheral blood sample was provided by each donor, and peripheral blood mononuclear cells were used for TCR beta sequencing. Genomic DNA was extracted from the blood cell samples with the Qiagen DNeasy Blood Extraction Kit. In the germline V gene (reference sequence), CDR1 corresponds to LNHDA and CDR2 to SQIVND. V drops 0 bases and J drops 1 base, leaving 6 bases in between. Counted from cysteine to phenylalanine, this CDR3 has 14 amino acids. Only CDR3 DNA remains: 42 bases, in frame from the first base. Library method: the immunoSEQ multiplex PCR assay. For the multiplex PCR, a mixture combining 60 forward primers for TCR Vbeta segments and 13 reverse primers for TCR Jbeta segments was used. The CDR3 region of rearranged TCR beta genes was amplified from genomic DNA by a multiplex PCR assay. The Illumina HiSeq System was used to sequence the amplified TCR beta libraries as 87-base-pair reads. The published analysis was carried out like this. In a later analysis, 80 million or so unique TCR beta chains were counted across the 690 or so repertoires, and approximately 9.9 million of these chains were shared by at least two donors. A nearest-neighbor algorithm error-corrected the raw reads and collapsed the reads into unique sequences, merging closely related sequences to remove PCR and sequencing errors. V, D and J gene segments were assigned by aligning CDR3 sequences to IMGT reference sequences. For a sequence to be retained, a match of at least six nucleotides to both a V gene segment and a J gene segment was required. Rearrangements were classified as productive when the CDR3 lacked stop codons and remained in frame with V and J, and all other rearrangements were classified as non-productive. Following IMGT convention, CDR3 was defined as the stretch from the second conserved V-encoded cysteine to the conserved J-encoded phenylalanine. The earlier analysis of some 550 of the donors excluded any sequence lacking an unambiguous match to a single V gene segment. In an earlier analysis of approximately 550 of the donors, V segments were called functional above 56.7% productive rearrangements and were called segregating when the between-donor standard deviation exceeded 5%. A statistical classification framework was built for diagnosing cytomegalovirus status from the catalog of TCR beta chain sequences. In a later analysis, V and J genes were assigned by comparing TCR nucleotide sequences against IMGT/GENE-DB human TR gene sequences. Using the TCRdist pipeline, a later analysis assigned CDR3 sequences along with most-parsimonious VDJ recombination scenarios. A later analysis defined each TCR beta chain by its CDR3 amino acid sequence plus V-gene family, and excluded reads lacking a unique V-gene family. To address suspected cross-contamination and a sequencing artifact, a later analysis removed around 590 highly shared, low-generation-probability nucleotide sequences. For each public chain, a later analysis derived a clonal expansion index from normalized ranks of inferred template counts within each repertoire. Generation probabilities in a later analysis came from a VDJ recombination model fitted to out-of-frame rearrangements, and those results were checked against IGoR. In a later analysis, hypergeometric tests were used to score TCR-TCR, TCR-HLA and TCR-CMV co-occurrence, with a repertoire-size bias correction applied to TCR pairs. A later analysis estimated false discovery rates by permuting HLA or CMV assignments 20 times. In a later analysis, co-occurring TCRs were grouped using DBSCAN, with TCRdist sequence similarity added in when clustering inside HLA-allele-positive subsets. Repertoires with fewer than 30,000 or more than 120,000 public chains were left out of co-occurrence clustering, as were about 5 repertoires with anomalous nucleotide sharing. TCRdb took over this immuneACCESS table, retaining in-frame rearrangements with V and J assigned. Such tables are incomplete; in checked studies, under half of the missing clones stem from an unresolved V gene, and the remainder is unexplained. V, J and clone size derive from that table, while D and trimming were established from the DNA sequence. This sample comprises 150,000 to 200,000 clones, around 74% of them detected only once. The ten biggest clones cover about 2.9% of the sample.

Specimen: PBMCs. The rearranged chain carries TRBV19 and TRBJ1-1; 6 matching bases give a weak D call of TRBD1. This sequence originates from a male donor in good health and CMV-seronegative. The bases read TGTGCCAGTAGTATAGAAGGGGGGAACACTGAAGCTTTCTTT. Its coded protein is CASSIEGGNTEAFF.